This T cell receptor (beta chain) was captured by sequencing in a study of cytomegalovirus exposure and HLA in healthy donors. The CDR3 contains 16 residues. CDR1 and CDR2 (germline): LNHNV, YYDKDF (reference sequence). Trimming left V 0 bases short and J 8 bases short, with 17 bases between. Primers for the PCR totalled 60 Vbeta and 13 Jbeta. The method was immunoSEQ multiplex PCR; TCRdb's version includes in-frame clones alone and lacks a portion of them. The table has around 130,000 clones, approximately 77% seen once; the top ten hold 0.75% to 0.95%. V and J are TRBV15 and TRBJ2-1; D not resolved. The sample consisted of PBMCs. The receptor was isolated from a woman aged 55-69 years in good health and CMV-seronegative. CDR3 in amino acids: CATSRDVLSPDYEQFF. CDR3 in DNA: TGTGCCACCAGCAGAGATGTCCTCTCCCCAGACTATGAGCAGTTCTTC.